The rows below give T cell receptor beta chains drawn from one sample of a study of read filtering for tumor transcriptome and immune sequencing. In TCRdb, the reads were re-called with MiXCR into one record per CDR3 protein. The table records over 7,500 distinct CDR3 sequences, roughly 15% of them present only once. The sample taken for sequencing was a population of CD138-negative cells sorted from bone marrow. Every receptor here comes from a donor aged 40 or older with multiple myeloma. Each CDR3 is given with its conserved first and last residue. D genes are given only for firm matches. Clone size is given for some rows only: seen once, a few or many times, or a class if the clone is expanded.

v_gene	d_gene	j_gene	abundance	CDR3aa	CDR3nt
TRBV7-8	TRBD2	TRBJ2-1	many	CASSTRLAGVNEQFF	TGTGCCAGCAGCACCCGACTAGCGGGAGTCAATGAGCAGTTCTTC
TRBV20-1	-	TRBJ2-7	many	CSARGEDSPDSYEQYF	TGCAGTGCTAGAGGGGAGGACAGCCCTGACTCCTACGAGCAGTACTTC
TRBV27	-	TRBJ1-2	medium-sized	CASSKIGIGGYTF	TGTGCCAGCTCTAAGATAGGGATAGGCGGCTACACCTTC
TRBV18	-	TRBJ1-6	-	CASSTEAYNSPLHF	TGTGCCAGCTCGACGGAAGCCTATAATTCACCCCTCCACTTT
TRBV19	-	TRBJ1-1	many	CASSILAGPGGTEAFF	TGTGCCAGTAGTATTCTGGCGGGCCCCGGAGGCACTGAAGCTTTCTTT
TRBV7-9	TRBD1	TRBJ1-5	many	CASSLGAQGGGQPQHF	TGTGCCAGCAGCTTAGGAGCTCAAGGGGGCGGTCAGCCCCAGCATTTT
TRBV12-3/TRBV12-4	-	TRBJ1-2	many	CASSLDRERNYGYTF	TGTGCCAGCAGTTTAGACAGGGAAAGAAACTATGGCTACACCTTC
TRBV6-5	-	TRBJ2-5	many	CASSRTVEEETQYF	TGTGCCAGCAGTCGCACGGTGGAGGAGGAGACCCAGTACTTC
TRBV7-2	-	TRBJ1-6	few	CAAALRLTIIHPPHF	TGTGCAGCAGCTCTCAGGTTAACTATAATTCACCCCCCCCACTTT
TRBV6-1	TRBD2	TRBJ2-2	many	CASSGYLGLAGVGNTGELFF	TGTGCCAGCAGTGGTTATTTGGGACTAGCGGGAGTTGGGAACACCGGGGAGCTGTTTTTT
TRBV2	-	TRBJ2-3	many	CASSKDWRVRDTQYF	TGTGCCAGCAGCAAAGACTGGCGGGTGAGAGATACGCAGTATTTT
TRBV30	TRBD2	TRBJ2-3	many	CAWSVKKREYTDTQYF	TGTGCCTGGAGTGTAAAGAAGCGGGAGTATACAGATACGCAGTATTTT
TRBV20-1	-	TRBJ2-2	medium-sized	CSARVRVSGELFF	TGCAGTGCTAGAGTCAGGGTGTCCGGGGAGCTGTTTTTT
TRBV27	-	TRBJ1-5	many	CASSLWGSNQPQHF	TGTGCCAGCAGCCTGTGGGGAAGCAATCAGCCCCAGCATTTT
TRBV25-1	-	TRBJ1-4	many	CASSEHSPSLRGQGVFF	TGTGCCAGCAGTGAACACTCGCCCTCTCTTCGGGGCCAAGGGGTGTTTTTT